This passage covers 17 T cell receptor beta chains from one sample sequenced in a study of identifying expanded T cells in peripheral blood. The data were produced by immunoSEQ multiplex PCR, yet TCRdb's version contains in-frame clones alone and is incomplete. The sample consists of some 75,000 clones, under 90% of them appearing once. The specimen was blood. These receptors were taken from a person aged 18 to 75 in good health.

The CDR3 here is CASSLEALGAQYF. DNA for the CDR3: TGTGCCAGCAGCCTCGAGGCGCTAGGGGCCCAGTACTTC. The chain couples TRBV7-2 to TRBJ2-5, with a tentative D call TRBD1 (5 bases). This CDR3 is 13 amino acids long. V lost 5 bases, J lost 9 bases, and 16 bases lay in between. From germline, CDR1 is SGHTA and CDR2 FQGNSA.

This chain connects TRBV5-1 to TRBJ1-2, with 8 bases that match TRBD1. CDR3 size: 14 residues. Germline V CDR1 and CDR2: SGHRS, YFSETQ. V was pared by 4 bases and J by 8 bases, with 10 bases of the junction left unmatched. The CDR3 loop is CASSPGQGGGGYTF. CDR3 DNA sequence: TGCGCCAGCAGCCCAGGACAGGGAGGCGGGGGCTACACCTTC. The complete variable domain, with remaining parts taken from reference TRBV5-1 and TRBJ1-2, reads KAGVTQTPRYLIKTRGQQVTLSCSPISGHRSVSWYQQTPGQGLQFLFEYFSETQRNKGNFPGRFSGRQFSNSRSEMNVSTLELGDSALYLCASSPGQGGGGYTFGSGTRLTVV.

The chain employs TRBV5-1 and TRBJ2-3; no definite D call. The CDR3 covers 16 residues. V was shortened by 1 base and J by 3 bases, with 15 bases between the two germline ends. Germline assignment: CDR1 SGHRS and CDR2 YFSETQ. CDR3 sequence: CASSLRAGLTTDTQYF. For the CDR3, the DNA is TGCGCCAGCAGCTTGAGGGCTGGGCTAACTACAGATACGCAGTATTTT. The full variable domain, completed using reference TRBV5-1 and TRBJ2-3, is KAGVTQTPRYLIKTRGQQVTLSCSPISGHRSVSWYQQTPGQGLQFLFEYFSETQRNKGNFPGRFSGRQFSNSRSEMNVSTLELGDSALYLCASSLRAGLTTDTQYFGPGTRLTVL.

The V and J genes are TRBV18 and TRBJ1-1; 9 bases align to TRBD1. The germline V gene encodes CDR1 KGHSH and CDR2 LQKENI. V was clipped by 8 bases and J by 5 bases; unmatched bases: 15. This CDR3 region has 16 residues. Here the CDR3 reads CASRSTGGRLSTEAFF. Written as DNA, the CDR3 is TGTGCCAGCCGATCCACAGGGGGCAGGTTATCGACTGAAGCTTTCTTT.

This chain joins TRBV9 and TRBJ1-1, with D possibly matching TRBD1 (5 bases). This CDR3 has 14 residues. V lost 3 bases, J lost 4 bases, and 13 bases lay in between. CDR1 is SGDLS and CDR2 is YYNGEE in the germline V gene. Here the CDR3 DNA reads TGTGCCAGCAGCGCCAGGGATAAGGGCACTGAAGCTTTCTTT. It translates to CASSARDKGTEAFF.

The sample holds a few counts of this clone. This CDR3 is CASSGGHTGELFF. The CDR3 region has the DNA TGTGCCAGCAGCGGGGGGCACACCGGGGAGCTGTTTTTT. The chain is built from TRBV5-4 and TRBJ2-2; perhaps D is TRBD1 or TRBD2 (6 bases each). The CDR3 is 13 residues long. The ends were cut back, 4 bases at V and 3 bases at J, with 7 bases in the middle. CDR1 is SGHNT, CDR2 YYREEE, per germline (reference sequence).

The chain recombines TRBV6-1 with TRBJ2-7, with D unresolved. CDR3 size: 14 residues. The V gene's germline CDR1 is MNHNS and CDR2 SASEGT. Trimming took 1 base from V and 1 from J, leaving 8 bases between them. The CDR3 sequence: CASSEVAGSYEQYF. The CDR3 DNA follows: TGTGCCAGCAGTGAAGTGGCAGGATCCTACGAGCAGTACTTC.

The chain uses TRBV29-1 and TRBJ2-1; D gene uncertain. Germline-derived CDR1 and CDR2 are SQVTM and ANQGSEA. The CDR3 has 12 amino acids. V dropped 4 bases and J dropped 3 bases, with 7 bases sitting between them. DNA for the CDR3: TGCAGCGTTGCTAGGGACTACAATGAGCAGTTCTTC. Amino acid sequence: CSVARDYNEQFF.

V and J are TRBV4-3 and TRBJ1-1; D possibly corresponds to TRBD1 (5 bases). Trimming shortened V by 1 base and J by 5 bases, and 11 bases separated the two germline ends. There are 14 residues in the CDR3. In germline, CDR1 is LGHNA, CDR2 YSLEER. CDR3 residues: CASSQVGGYTEAFF. The CDR3 bases are TGCGCCAGCAGCCAAGTTGGGGGTTATACTGAAGCTTTCTTT.

V gene TRBV15 combines with J gene TRBJ1-1; possibly TRBD1 for D (5 bases). Deletions cut 0 bases from V and 4 bases from J, with 15 bases between. Germline CDR1 LNHNV, CDR2 YYDKDF (reference sequence). The CDR3 spans 16 residues. The CDR3 nucleotides are TGTGCCACCAGCAGAGATGAGTGGGGCGTAGTCACTGAAGCTTTCTTT. It yields the protein CATSRDEWGVVTEAFF.

The chain employs TRBV7-3 and TRBJ2-5; the D is unclear. Trimming took 0 bases from V and 0 from J, leaving 11 bases between them. This CDR3 has 16 residues. CDR1 and CDR2 (germline): SGHTA, FQGTGA. CDR3 amino acids: CASSLTGRRDQETQYF. The CDR3 nucleotides read TGTGCCAGCAGCTTAACGGGTAGACGAGACCAAGAGACCCAGTACTTC.

This clone has only one observation. CDR3 nucleotide sequence: TGTGCCAGCAGCTTGGCGGGGGGTCAAGTTACGCAGTATTTT. Translated, it gives CASSLAGGQVTQYF. The chain has TRBV5-4 and TRBJ2-3; 7 bases are shared with TRBD2. Germline-derived CDR1 and CDR2 are SGHNT and YYREEE (reference sequence). V dropped 0 bases and J dropped 8; count of bases not matched to a gene: 6. The CDR3 loop spans 14 amino acids.

The rearrangement links TRBV9 to TRBJ2-5; D is possibly TRBD2 (7 bases). Trimming took off 0 bases at V and 4 bases at J, with 16 bases between the two ends. CDR1 and CDR2 from the germline V gene are SGDLS and YYNGEE. This CDR3 has 16 amino acids. The CDR3 coding sequence is TGTGCCAGCAGCGTAGTAGGGGGAGGGCTCAGAGAGACCCAGTACTTC. It specifies CASSVVGGGLRETQYF.

The DNA of the CDR3 is TGTGCCAGCAGCTTGACTAGCGGGAGTAGGAATGAGCAGTTCTTC. Translation gives CASSLTSGSRNEQFF. The gene calls are TRBV7-6 and TRBJ2-1; 12 nucleotides agree with TRBD2. There are 15 residues in the CDR3. The V segment lost 3 bases and the J segment 7 bases; nucleotides outside the gene matches: 4. From germline, CDR1 is SGHVS and CDR2 FNYEAQ.

The rearrangement links TRBV11-2 to TRBJ1-2; 11 bases match TRBD1. J was trimmed by 4 bases and V by 5 bases; bases with no gene match: 6. This CDR3 has 15 residues. CDR1 and CDR2 from the germline V gene are SGHAT and FQNNGV. DNA of the CDR3: TGTGCCAGCAGCCCACGGACAGGGGGCGTCTATGGCTACACCTTC. Encoded protein: CASSPRTGGVYGYTF.

The V gene is TRBV18, the J gene TRBJ1-1, with a weak D call TRBD1 (5 bases). The germline V and J ends were trimmed by 3 bases and 1 base, with 12 bases remaining between them. This CDR3 has 15 amino acids. Per the germline V gene, CDR1 is KGHSH and CDR2 is LQKENI. The DNA of the CDR3 is TGTGCCAGCTCACCCTCAGGGCCCGCGAACACTGAAGCTTTCTTT. The encoded protein is CASSPSGPANTEAFF.

The V call is TRBV11-1, the J call TRBJ2-7, with 12 bases aligning to TRBD1. The CDR3 spans 15 residues. V shed 5 bases, J shed 3 bases, and the junction held 5 bases outside the gene matches. From germline, CDR1 is SGHAT and CDR2 FQDESV (reference sequence). CDR3 region: CASSPGTGGFYEQYF. For the CDR3, the DNA is TGTGCCAGCAGCCCCGGGACAGGGGGCTTCTACGAGCAGTACTTC.